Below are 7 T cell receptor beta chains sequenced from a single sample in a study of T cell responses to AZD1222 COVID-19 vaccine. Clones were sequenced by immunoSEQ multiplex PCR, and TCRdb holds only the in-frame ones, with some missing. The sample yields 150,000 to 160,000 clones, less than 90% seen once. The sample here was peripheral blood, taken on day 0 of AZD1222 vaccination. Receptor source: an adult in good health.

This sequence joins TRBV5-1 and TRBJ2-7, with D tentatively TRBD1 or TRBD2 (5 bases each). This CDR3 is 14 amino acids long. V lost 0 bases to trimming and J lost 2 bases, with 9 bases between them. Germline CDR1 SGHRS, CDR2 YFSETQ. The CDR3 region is CASSLGDQTYEQYF. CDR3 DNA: TGCGCCAGCAGCTTGGGGGACCAAACCTACGAGCAGTACTTC.

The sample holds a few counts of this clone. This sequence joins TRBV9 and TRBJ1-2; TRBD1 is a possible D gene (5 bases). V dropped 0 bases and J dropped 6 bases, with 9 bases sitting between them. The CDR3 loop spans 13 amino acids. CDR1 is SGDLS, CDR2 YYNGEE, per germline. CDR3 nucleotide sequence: TGTGCCAGCAGCGTAGGACCGGGGGATGGCTACACCTTC. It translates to CASSVGPGDGYTF.

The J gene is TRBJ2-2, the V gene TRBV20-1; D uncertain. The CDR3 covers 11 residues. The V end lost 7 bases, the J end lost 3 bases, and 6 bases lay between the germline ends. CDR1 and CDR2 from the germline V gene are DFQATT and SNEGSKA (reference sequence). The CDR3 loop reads CSERDTGELFF. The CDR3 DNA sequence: TGCAGTGAAAGGGACACCGGGGAGCTGTTTTTT.

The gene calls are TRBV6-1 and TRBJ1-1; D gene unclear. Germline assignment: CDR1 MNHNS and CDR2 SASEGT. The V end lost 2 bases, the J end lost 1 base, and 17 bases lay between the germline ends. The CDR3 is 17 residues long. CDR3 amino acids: CASSEPSLGLQNTEAFF. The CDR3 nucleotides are TGTGCCAGCAGTGAACCTTCCCTGGGCCTTCAGAACACTGAAGCTTTCTTT.

The CDR3 DNA follows: TGTGCCAGCAGTTACTCGATGGACAGGGCAACCTACGAGCAGTACTTC. This encodes CASSYSMDRATYEQYF. The chain is built from TRBV6-5 and TRBJ2-7; 8 nucleotides match TRBD1. Germline loops: CDR1 MNHEY, CDR2 SVGAGI. V dropped 0 bases and J dropped 2; count of bases not matched to a gene: 6. This CDR3 spans 16 amino acids.

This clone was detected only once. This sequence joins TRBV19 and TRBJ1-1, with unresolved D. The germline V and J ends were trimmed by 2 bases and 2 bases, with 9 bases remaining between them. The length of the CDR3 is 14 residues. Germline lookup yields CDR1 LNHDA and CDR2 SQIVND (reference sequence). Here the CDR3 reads CASSIFLSNTEAFF. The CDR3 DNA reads TGTGCCAGTAGTATATTCTTATCTAACACTGAAGCTTTCTTT.

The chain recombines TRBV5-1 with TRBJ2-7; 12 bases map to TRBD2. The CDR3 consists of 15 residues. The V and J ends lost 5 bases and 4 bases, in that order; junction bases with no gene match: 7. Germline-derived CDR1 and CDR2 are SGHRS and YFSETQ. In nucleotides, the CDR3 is TGCGCCAGCAGGATAACTAGCGGGGGGAAATACGAGCAGTACTTC. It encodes CASRITSGGKYEQYF.